The clone carrying this T cell receptor (beta chain) occurred a few times. The junction does not match germline at one end; this may be a read error. The library came from three nested PCR rounds adapted from ARM-PCR protocols. TCRdb independently ran MiXCR on the multiplex PCR reads; one entry per CDR3 protein. The sample contains roughly 120,000 distinct CDR3 sequences, roughly 84% of which appear only once. The sample comes from a study of tumor and adjacent non-tumor tissue in lung cancer. Study at large: Histology: about a dozen adenocarcinoma, a couple of squamous cell carcinoma, 1 small cell lung cancer. Samples averaged around 3.9 million productive TCRbeta reads each.

The length of the CDR3 is 14 residues. Germline CDR1 reads MNHNS; CDR2 reads SASEGT. RNA was extracted from bulk tissue without any cell sorting. V and J are TRBV6-1 and TRBJ2-1, with 8 positions matching TRBD2. The clonotype comes from a man between 65 and 85 years old with non-small cell lung cancer. Sequences were obtained from lung tumor tissue. The CDR3 region has the DNA TGTACCAGTATAAAGGGACTAGTTTCAAATGAGCAGTTCTTC. As protein: CTSIKGLVSNEQFF.